This record covers a single TCR beta chain. What it binds is not known. V was trimmed by 5 bases and J by 8 bases, leaving 9 bases between them. This CDR3 spans 11 amino acids. CDR1 SGHTA and CDR2 FQGNSA come from the germline V gene. Generated by immunoSEQ multiplex PCR, the TCRdb table keeps only in-frame clones and is missing some. Among tens of thousands of clones listed, almost 97% were seen once. The sample belongs to a study of T cell clonotyping in hematopoietic cell transplantation. About the research overall: Pretransplant recipient samples were taken after cytoreduction.

The study, taken as a whole, reports: After transplant, recipient diversity fell while pathologically expanded clonotypes grew through day 180. Higher Inverse Simpson Index values in graft donor and pretransplant recipient predicted broader posttransplant TCR diversity. Without cell sorting, CD4 versus CD8 contributions remain unresolved.

The time point denotes: recipient sample about 28 days before transplant, after cytoreduction. The material sequenced was peripheral blood mononuclear cells, taken before stem cell transplant. The chain has TRBV7-2 and TRBJ2-5; no firm D call. This clonotype originated in a woman aged 45-60 years with acute myeloid leukemia. Some clones in this sample may be carry-over from other donors' samples. In DNA form, the CDR3 reads TGTGCCAGCAGCCCAACTGAAACCCAGTACTTC. The encoded protein is CASSPTETQYF.